These 5 T cell receptor beta chains came from one sample sequenced in a study of blood T cell repertoires in COVID-19. The table came from immunoSEQ multiplex PCR; TCRdb's copy has only in-frame clones and leaves some out. The table lists just over 15,000 clones, about 86% of them singletons. The sample consisted of peripheral blood. These receptor sequences come from a human donor in a cohort sampled during active COVID-19.

V is TRBV19 and J is TRBJ2-1; 8 bases line up with TRBD2. The CDR3 runs to 16 residues. Germline V gives CDR1 LNHDA, CDR2 SQIVND (reference sequence). Trimming took 7 bases from V and 0 from J; bases not matched to a gene: 8. The CDR3 region has the DNA TGTGCCAGTAAGGCTGGCGCGGGAGGCTCCTACAATGAGCAGTTCTTC. Its protein product is CASKAGAGGSYNEQFF.

This chain joins TRBV4-1 and TRBJ2-3; TRBD2 agrees at 13 bases. The CDR3 is made up of 20 amino acids. The V segment lost 0 bases and the J segment 1 base; nucleotides outside the gene matches: 10. Germline values: CDR1 MGHRA, CDR2 YSYEKL. The CDR3 loop reads CASSQDTFGLAGVGTDTQYF. For the CDR3, the DNA is TGCGCCAGCAGCCAAGATACTTTTGGACTAGCGGGAGTTGGCACAGATACGCAGTATTTT.

This clone showed up just once. V usage is TRBV7-8 and J usage is TRBJ2-1; 8 positions match TRBD2. In germline, CDR1 is SGHVS, CDR2 FQNEAQ. The junction had 8 bases not matched to a gene; V was cut back by 4 bases and J by 0 bases. This CDR3 spans 17 amino acids. The CDR3 DNA sequence: TGTGCCAGCAGCTCTATCCCTAGCGGGTTCTCCTACAATGAGCAGTTCTTC. Translating it yields CASSSIPSGFSYNEQFF.

The V call is TRBV5-5, the J call TRBJ2-1; the D gene is possibly TRBD2 (5 bases). The CDR3 contains 15 residues. V gave up 0 bases and J gave up 6 bases, with 13 bases separating them. Germline assignment: CDR1 SGHKS and CDR2 YYEKEE (reference sequence). CDR3 residues: CASSLGGSRGNEQFF. The DNA of the CDR3 is TGTGCCAGCAGCTTGGGTGGATCCCGGGGCAATGAGCAGTTCTTC.

The chain employs TRBV6-5 and TRBJ1-4, with TRBD1 identical over 10 bases. CDR3 length equals 15 residues. Trimming removed 5 bases from V and 4 bases from J; junction bases left unmatched: 4. Per the germline V gene, CDR1 is MNHEY and CDR2 is SVGAGI. The DNA for the CDR3 is TGTGCCAGCAGTCTCGGACAGGGGGTTAATGAAAAACTGTTTTTT. It translates to CASSLGQGVNEKLFF.